This note documents a single T cell receptor (beta chain) sequence. A read error may explain this, as a much larger clone is one base away. The source of the blood RNA was unsorted whole blood, and germline DNA was extracted as well. This sample stems from a study of tumor-infiltrating lymphocytes in primary liver carcinoma. The CDR3 runs 15 residues. From germline, CDR1 is MNHNS and CDR2 SASEGT. With V trimmed by 4 bases and J by 2 bases, 3 bases remained unmatched. A primer in the constant region served to generate TCR beta cDNA from 450 to 600 ng of total RNA. A slightly modified ARM-PCR protocol with three nested multiplex PCR rounds produced these TCR beta libraries. Researchers ran the first two PCR rounds for roughly 11 cycles each with TRBV1-TRBV30 forward primers and a C-beta reverse primer. TCRdb itself ran the multiplex PCR reads through MiXCR, one entry per CDR3 protein. In the table there are about 330,000 distinct CDR3 sequences, 65% of which are singletons.

The sequencing sample was made of peripheral blood. The receptor was derived from a man aged 35 to 55 with primary liver carcinoma and hepatitis B virus infection. This sequence joins TRBV6-1 and TRBJ2-1, with 9 positions matching TRBD1. Here the CDR3 reads CASSGDRVTYNEQFF. CDR3 in DNA: TGTGCCAGCAGTGGGGACAGGGTCACCTACAATGAGCAGTTCTTC.